The 17 T cell receptor beta chains below come from one sample, sequenced in a study of T-cell reconstitution after alpha-beta-depleted transplantation in children. Researchers prepared the TCRbeta library using unique molecular identifiers, the study reports. TCRdb used MiXCR to reprocess the PCR reads, holding one entry per CDR3 protein. The sample includes about 870,000 distinct CDR3 sequences, approximately 15% of them seen just once. Sequenced material: PBMCs, mostly from graft donor cells, taken 360 days after TCRalphabeta/CD19-depleted stem cell transplant. The receptor set was obtained from a male patient between 10 and 17 years old who had a stem cell transplant for acute lymphoblastic leukemia, so the T cells may come from the graft donor.

Only a few counts were recorded for this clonotype. V usage is TRBV7-9 and J usage is TRBJ2-3; D is undetermined. With 0 bases removed from V and 6 bases from J, the gap between germline ends came to 16 bases. The CDR3 is made up of 16 amino acids. Germline V gene sequence: CDR1 SEHNR, CDR2 FQNEAQ (reference sequence). The CDR3 DNA reads TGTGCCAGCAGCTTAGCGCGTAGTCAGCCCGGGGATACGCAGTATTTT. Its protein product is CASSLARSQPGDTQYF.

V usage is TRBV4-2 and J usage is TRBJ2-3; no definite D call. The CDR3 contains 13 residues. Germline V gene data show CDR1 as LGHNA and CDR2 as YNFKEQ. V was shortened by 1 base and J by 5 bases, with 7 bases between the two germline ends. The CDR3 bases are TGTGCCAGCAGCCAAGCCGCGGTAGATACGCAGTATTTT. Amino acids: CASSQAAVDTQYF.

This chain joins TRBV7-9 and TRBJ2-1; 10 bases are shared with TRBD2. Looked up from germline, CDR1 is SEHNR and CDR2 is FQNEAQ (reference sequence). With V trimmed by 1 base and J by 6 bases, 9 bases remained unmatched. The CDR3 contains 17 residues. CDR3 nucleotides: TGTGCCAGCAGCTTAGGGAGTTCGGCTAGCGGGAGCAATGAGCAGTTCTTC. Protein: CASSLGSSASGSNEQFF.

This clonotype was detected ten times or more. The rearrangement joins TRBV10-3 to TRBJ1-6; 8 bases align to TRBD1. The CDR3 has 13 residues. Germline V gene lookup returns CDR1 ENHRY and CDR2 SYGVKD. V was clipped by 6 bases and J by 10 bases; unmatched bases: 5. The CDR3 sequence is CAIRTGARSPLHF. The CDR3 DNA reads TGTGCCATCAGGACAGGGGCTCGGTCACCCCTCCACTTT.

The chain couples TRBV9 to TRBJ2-5, with 10 bases fitting TRBD2. This CDR3 spans 16 amino acids. V trimming: 1 base; J trimming: 0 bases; junction bases outside the gene matches: 3. Looked up from germline, CDR1 is SGDLS and CDR2 is YYNGEE. CDR3 coding DNA: TGTGCCAGCAGCGTAACTAGCGGGAATTACCAAGAGACCCAGTACTTC. Protein product: CASSVTSGNYQETQYF. Based on the CDR3 plus reference TRBV9 and TRBJ2-5, the full variable domain is DSGVTQTPKHLITATGQRVTLRCSPRSGDLSVYWYQQSLDQGLQFLIQYYNGEERAKGNILERFSAQQFPDLHSELNLSSLELGDSALYFCASSVTSGNYQETQYFGPGTRLLVL.

This clonotype was picked up many times. One junction end does not reproduce the germline sequence, and a read error may be involved. The chain employs TRBV12-3 or TRBV12-4 and TRBJ2-1, with D possibly TRBD1 on 6 matching bases. CDR3 size: 13 residues. The CDR3: CASSPQLLHQGIF. The CDR3 coding sequence is TGTGCCAGCAGTCCCCAATTATTGCATCAGGGGATCTTC.

Concerning this clonotype: This may come from a read error, since a much larger clone is one base off. The CDR3 does not close with the conserved phenylalanine or tryptophan, likely indicating a read error. The chain combines TRBV12-3 or TRBV12-4 with TRBJ1-1, with unresolved D. The V and J ends lost 2 bases and 7 bases respectively, with 14 bases between them. CDR3 size: 14 residues. The CDR3: CASSLQAGFGEAFS. The CDR3 DNA reads as TGTGCCAGCAGTTTACAGGCAGGTTTCGGTGAAGCTTTCTCT.

This clonotype was observed a handful of times. The V call is TRBV24-1, the J call TRBJ2-2; TRBD2 matches 8 bases. Germline loops: CDR1 KGHDR, CDR2 SFDVKD. Losses at the gene ends were 7 bases for V and 6 bases for J; bases not matched to a gene: 15. The CDR3 contains 17 residues. DNA of the CDR3: TGTGCCACCAGCGATCCCACAAGCGGGAGCTTAGCCGGGGAGCTGTTTTTT. Its protein product is CATSDPTSGSLAGELFF.

V gene TRBV2 combines with J gene TRBJ2-2, with D perhaps TRBD1 or TRBD2 (7 bases each). Per germline, CDR1 SNHLY and CDR2 FYNNEI. The CDR3 has 13 amino acids. V lost 5 bases and J 6 bases, leaving 10 bases between the germline ends. This CDR3 reads CASSSGGAGELFF. For the CDR3, the DNA is TGTGCCAGCAGTTCAGGGGGGGCCGGGGAGCTGTTTTTT.

Concerning this clonotype itself: A much larger clone lies a single base off, so this may be a read error. The chain combines TRBV6-5 with TRBJ2-7; D call uncertain. Trimming shortened V by 1 base and J by 5 bases, and 3 bases separated the two germline ends. The V gene's germline CDR1 is MNHEY and CDR2 SVGAGI. CDR3 length equals 11 residues. The DNA of the CDR3 is TGTGCCAGCAGTTACTGGAACGAGCAGTACTTC. Its translation: CASSYWNEQYF.

This clonotype was seen at least ten times. This sequence joins TRBV4-2 and TRBJ2-7, with unresolved D. Trimming cost V 0 bases and J 4 bases, with 7 bases left between them. Per the germline V gene, CDR1 is LGHNA and CDR2 is YNFKEQ. This CDR3 contains 13 residues. The CDR3 is CASSQEVGYEQYF. The CDR3 DNA reads TGTGCCAGCAGCCAAGAAGTCGGGTACGAGCAGTACTTC.

The chain employs TRBV14 and TRBJ2-3; D gene uncertain. The CDR3 spans 16 residues. CDR1 and CDR2 from the germline V gene are SGHDN and FVKESK. Trimming pared 0 bases from V and 2 bases from J, leaving 12 bases between. The DNA of the CDR3 is TGTGCCAGCAGCCAAGATCCCCGGCGGACCACAGATACGCAGTATTTT. Translation: CASSQDPRRTTDTQYF.

This clonotype was picked up many times. The chain combines TRBV4-2 with TRBJ2-1, with D hard to call. Germline-derived CDR1 and CDR2 are LGHNA and YNFKEQ. The CDR3 covers 14 residues. The V end was cut by 6 bases, the J end by 6 bases, with 15 bases between. Here the CDR3 reads CASRAANFVNEQFF. The CDR3 DNA reads as TGTGCCAGCAGGGCGGCTAACTTCGTCAATGAGCAGTTCTTC.

This clonotype was counted at least ten times. The gene calls are TRBV12-3 or TRBV12-4 and TRBJ2-6; 10 nucleotides line up with TRBD2. This CDR3 contains 19 residues. The V segment lost 6 bases and the J segment 0 bases; nucleotides outside the gene matches: 11. The CDR3 here is CASRSRTSGLLSGANVLTF. The CDR3 DNA is TGTGCCAGCAGAAGCCGGACTAGCGGATTACTCTCTGGGGCCAACGTCCTGACTTTC.

This chain connects TRBV2 to TRBJ2-7; tentative D call: TRBD2 (6 bases). The V gene lost 4 bases and the J gene lost 0 bases, with 13 bases spanning the gap. Germline V lookup: CDR1 SNHLY, CDR2 FYNNEI. The CDR3 consists of 15 residues. The CDR3 region has the DNA TGTGCCAGCAGTGCCGGCGGGACCCTCTCCTACGAGCAGTACTTC. Residues: CASSAGGTLSYEQYF.

The chain uses TRBV4-1 and TRBJ1-4; D is undetermined. Trimming stripped 0 bases from V and 8 bases from J, with 16 bases between. From germline, CDR1 is MGHRA and CDR2 YSYEKL. The CDR3 runs 16 residues. The CDR3 DNA follows: TGCGCCAGCAGCCAAGATCGGGCACAATGGGAAGAAAAACTGTTTTTT. Protein product: CASSQDRAQWEEKLFF.

This clonotype occurred a few times. The chain uses TRBV12-3 or TRBV12-4 and TRBJ1-5; 7 bases align to TRBD1. The CDR3 contains 17 residues. J gave up 6 bases and V 6 bases, and 17 bases lay outside the gene matches. The CDR3 region is CASSPLVHRGLGQPQHF. CDR3 coding DNA: TGTGCCAGCAGCCCGTTGGTTCACAGGGGACTGGGTCAGCCCCAGCATTTT.